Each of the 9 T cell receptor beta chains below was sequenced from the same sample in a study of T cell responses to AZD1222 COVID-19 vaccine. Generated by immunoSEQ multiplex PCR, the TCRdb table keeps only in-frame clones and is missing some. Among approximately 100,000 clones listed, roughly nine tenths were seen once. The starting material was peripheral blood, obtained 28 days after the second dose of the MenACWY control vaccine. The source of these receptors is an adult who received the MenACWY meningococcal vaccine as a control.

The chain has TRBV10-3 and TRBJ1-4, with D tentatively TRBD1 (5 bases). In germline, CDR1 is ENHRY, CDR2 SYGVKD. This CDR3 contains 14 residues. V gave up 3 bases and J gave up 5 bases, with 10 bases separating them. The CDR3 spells CAISDGTVNEKLFF. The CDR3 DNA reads TGTGCCATCAGTGACGGGACGGTCAATGAAAAACTGTTTTTT.

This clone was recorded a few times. The CDR3 coding sequence is TGTGCCAGCAGTGAAGAGCCAAGAACCTACGAGCAGTACTTC. Amino acids: CASSEEPRTYEQYF. The V call is TRBV6-1, the J call TRBJ2-7; D gene ambiguous. Trimming shortened V by 1 base and J by 2 bases, and 9 bases separated the two germline ends. The CDR3 is made up of 14 amino acids. Germline CDR1 reads MNHNS; CDR2 reads SASEGT.

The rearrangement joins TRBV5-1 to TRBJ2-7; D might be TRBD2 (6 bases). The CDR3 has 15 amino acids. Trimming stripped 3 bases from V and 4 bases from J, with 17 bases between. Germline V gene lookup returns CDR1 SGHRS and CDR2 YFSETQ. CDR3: CASSSNLGLIYEQYF. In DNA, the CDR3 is TGCGCCAGCAGCTCAAACTTGGGACTTATTTACGAGCAGTACTTC.

The CDR3 DNA sequence: TGTGCCACCAGTGCCCCGGGGGGAAAACTGTTTTTT. Translating gives CATSAPGGKLFF. The V and J genes are TRBV24-1 and TRBJ1-4; D possibly corresponds to TRBD1 (5 bases). The germline V gene has CDR1 KGHDR and CDR2 SFDVKD. V was pared by 5 bases and J by 10 bases, with 10 bases between. This CDR3 has 12 amino acids.

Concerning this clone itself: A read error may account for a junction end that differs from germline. CDR3 amino acids: CTSSQWGGTIYF. For the CDR3, the DNA is TGTACCAGCAGCCAATGGGGGGGCACCATATATTTT. The rearrangement uses TRBV3-1 (or the pseudogene TRBV3-2) and TRBJ1-3; D is possibly TRBD1 (5 bases). This CDR3 is built from 12 residues. Per germline, CDR1 LGHDT and CDR2 YNNKEL (reference sequence).

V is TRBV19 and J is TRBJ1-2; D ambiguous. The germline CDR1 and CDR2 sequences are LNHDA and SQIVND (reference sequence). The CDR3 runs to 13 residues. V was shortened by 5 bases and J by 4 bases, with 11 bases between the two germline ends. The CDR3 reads CASSLSGPYGYTF. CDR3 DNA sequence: TGTGCCAGTAGTCTTTCGGGCCCCTATGGCTACACCTTC.

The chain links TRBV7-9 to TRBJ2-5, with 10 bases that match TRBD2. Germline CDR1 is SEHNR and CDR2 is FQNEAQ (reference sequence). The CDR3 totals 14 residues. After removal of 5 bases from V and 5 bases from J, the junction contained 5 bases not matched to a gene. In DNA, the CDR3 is TGTGCCAGCAGCCCGGGACTAGCGTTGGAGACCCAGTACTTC. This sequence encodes CASSPGLALETQYF.

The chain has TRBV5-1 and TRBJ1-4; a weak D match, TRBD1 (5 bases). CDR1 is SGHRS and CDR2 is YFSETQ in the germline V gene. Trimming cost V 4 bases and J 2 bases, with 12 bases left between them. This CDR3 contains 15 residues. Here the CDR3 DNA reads TGCGCCAGCAGCAACGGGGCCCCGACTAATGAAAAACTGTTTTTT. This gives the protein CASSNGAPTNEKLFF. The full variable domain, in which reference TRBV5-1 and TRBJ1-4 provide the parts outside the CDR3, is KAGVTQTPRYLIKTRGQQVTLSCSPISGHRSVSWYQQTPGQGLQFLFEYFSETQRNKGNFPGRFSGRQFSNSRSEMNVSTLELGDSALYLCASSNGAPTNEKLFFGSGTQLSVL.

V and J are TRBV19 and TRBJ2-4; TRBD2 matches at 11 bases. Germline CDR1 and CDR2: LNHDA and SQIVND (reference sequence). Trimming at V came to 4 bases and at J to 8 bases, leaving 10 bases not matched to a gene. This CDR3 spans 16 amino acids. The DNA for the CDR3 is TGTGCCAGTAGTACCGGTAGCGGGGGGGCCGGGGACATTCAGTACTTC. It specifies CASSTGSGGAGDIQYF.